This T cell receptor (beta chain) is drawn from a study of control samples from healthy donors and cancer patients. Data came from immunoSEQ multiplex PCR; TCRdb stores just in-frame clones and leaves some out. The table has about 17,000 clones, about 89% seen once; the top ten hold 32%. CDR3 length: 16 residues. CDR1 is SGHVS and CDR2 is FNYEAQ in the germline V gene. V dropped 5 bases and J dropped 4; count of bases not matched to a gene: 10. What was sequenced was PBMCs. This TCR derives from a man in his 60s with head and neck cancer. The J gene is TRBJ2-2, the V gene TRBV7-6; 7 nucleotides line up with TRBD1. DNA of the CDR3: TGTGCCAGCAGCCCGACAGTACAGGGGAGCACCGGGGAGCTGTTTTTT. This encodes CASSPTVQGSTGELFF.